This passage covers 10 T cell receptor beta chains from one sample sequenced in a study of cytotoxic CD8 clonotypes in ibrutinib-treated CLL. Data came from immunoSEQ multiplex PCR; TCRdb stores just in-frame clones and leaves some out. Seen here are over 110,000 clones, 91% observed once, and the top ten hold about 10%. The sample was PBMCs, taken after 12 months of ibrutinib treatment. The receptors derive from a human donor with chronic lymphocytic leukemia.

The V call is TRBV2, the J call TRBJ1-4; D not certain. Germline V gene lookup returns CDR1 SNHLY and CDR2 FYNNEI. Trimming removed 2 bases from V and 5 bases from J, with 12 bases in between. The CDR3 runs 15 residues. The CDR3 loop reads CASSEFGVRNEKLFF. The CDR3 bases are TGTGCCAGCAGTGAATTTGGGGTCCGAAATGAAAAACTGTTTTTT.

The gene calls are TRBV7-9 and TRBJ1-3; the D is unclear. Germline CDR1 is SEHNR and CDR2 is FQNEAQ (reference sequence). This CDR3 spans 14 amino acids. V gave up 2 bases and J gave up 0 bases, with 5 bases separating them. The CDR3 loop reads CASSLIDSGNTIYF. CDR3 DNA sequence: TGTGCCAGCAGCTTAATTGACTCTGGAAACACCATATATTTT.

V and J are TRBV10-3 and TRBJ2-1; 10 positions agree with TRBD2. Trimming cost V 4 bases and J 0 bases; bases outside gene matches: 12. The CDR3 is 19 residues long. Germline CDR1 is ENHRY and CDR2 is SYGVKD. CDR3 bases: TGTGCCATCAGTGTCCCGGGGCTAGCGGGAGCCGACTCCTACAATGAGCAGTTCTTC. It translates to CAISVPGLAGADSYNEQFF.

V usage is TRBV4-3 and J usage is TRBJ1-1; no firm D call. The CDR3 length is 15 residues. The germline V gene has CDR1 LGHNA and CDR2 YSLEER. Between the trimmed V and J ends, which lost 0 bases and 1 base, there was a span of 9 bases. CDR3 nucleotides: TGCGCCAGCAGCCAAGATTACAGACCGAACACTGAAGCTTTCTTT. Its protein product is CASSQDYRPNTEAFF.

This chain joins TRBV19 and TRBJ2-7, with 9 bases identical to TRBD1. The CDR3 length is 15 residues. CDR1 is LNHDA, CDR2 SQIVND, per germline (reference sequence). Losses at the gene ends were 4 bases for V and 2 bases for J; bases not matched to a gene: 6. The CDR3 sequence is CASSTGGTGPYEQYF. The CDR3 region has the DNA TGTGCCAGTAGTACCGGGGGGACAGGGCCCTACGAGCAGTACTTC.

The gene calls are TRBV28 and TRBJ2-7; 9 bases match TRBD1. Germline trimming cut 6 bases from V and 0 bases from J; bases unmatched to any gene: 9. CDR3 length: 16 amino acids. Germline V gene sequence: CDR1 MDHEN, CDR2 SYDVKM. The DNA of the CDR3 is TGTGCCAGCAGCACAGGACAGGGGCTGCCCTCCTACGAGCAGTACTTC. Translating it yields CASSTGQGLPSYEQYF.

The chain joins TRBV7-2 to TRBJ1-5, with unresolved D. This CDR3 has 15 amino acids. V lost 1 base and J 4 bases, leaving 11 bases between the germline ends. Germline V gene data show CDR1 as SGHTA and CDR2 as FQGNSA. The CDR3 here is CASSLEWGKNQPQHF. For the CDR3, the DNA is TGTGCCAGCAGCTTAGAGTGGGGAAAAAATCAGCCCCAGCATTTT. The variable domain in full, completed from reference TRBV7-2 and TRBJ1-5, reads GAGVSQSPSNKVTEKGKDVELRCDPISGHTALYWYRQSLGQGLEFLIYFQGNSAPDKSGLPSDRFSAERTGGSVSTLTIQRTQQEDSAVYLCASSLEWGKNQPQHFGDGTRLSIL.

This clone was recorded only once. This chain uses TRBV5-1 with TRBJ2-5, with D tentatively TRBD2 (5 bases). Looked up from germline, CDR1 is SGHRS and CDR2 is YFSETQ. This CDR3 comprises 16 residues. V gave up 0 bases and J gave up 0 bases, with 12 bases separating them. CDR3 DNA sequence: TGCGCCAGCAGCTTGGTTACATCGGGGAACCAAGAGACCCAGTACTTC. The encoded protein is CASSLVTSGNQETQYF.

V is TRBV2 and J is TRBJ2-1; 7 positions match TRBD2. This CDR3 spans 12 amino acids. CDR1 and CDR2 from the germline V gene are SNHLY and FYNNEI. J gave up 9 bases and V 6 bases, and 5 bases lay outside the gene matches. CDR3 DNA sequence: TGTGCCAGCAGAGGAGGCGGGAGTGAGCAGTTCTTC. As protein: CASRGGGSEQFF. The full variable domain, completed using reference TRBV2 and TRBJ2-1, is EPEVTQTPSHQVTQMGQEVILRCVPISNHLYFYWYRQILGQKVEFLVSFYNNEISEKSEIFDDQFSVERPDGSNFTLKIRSTKLEDSAMYFCASRGGGSEQFFGPGTRLTVL.

This chain links TRBV28 with TRBJ2-7; D gene unclear. The CDR3 sequence is 14 residues long. CDR1 is MDHEN, CDR2 SYDVKM, per germline. V shed 8 bases and J shed 0 bases, with 14 bases lying between them. CDR3 nucleotides: TGTGCCAGCTATGAAGGCCCTAGCTCCTACGAGCAGTACTTC. The encoded protein is CASYEGPSSYEQYF.